The T cell receptor beta chain described here comes from a study of graft-versus-host responses after intestinal transplantation. TCRdb keeps only in-frame clones here, not all; method: immunoSEQ multiplex PCR. The sample includes around 13,000 clones, 30% seen only once; the top ten take about 2.4%. The trim removed 7 bases at V and 2 bases at J, leaving 22 bases unmatched. The CDR3 has 20 residues. Germline V gene sequence: CDR1 MNHEY, CDR2 SMNVEV (reference sequence). Researchers placed roughly 200,000 CFSE-labeled responder cells in culture with roughly 200,000 irradiated, violet-dye-labeled stimulator cells. Responder CD3+CD4+ and CD3+CD8+ cells that were proliferating and CFSE-low were sorted after the reaction.

The clonotype originates from a human patient who received an intestinal transplant. V usage is TRBV27 and J usage is TRBJ2-1; 8 positions match TRBD2. Sample: alloreactive CD8+ T cells from a mixed lymphocyte reaction culture, taken before intestinal transplant. Subset here: CFSE-low proliferating T cells sorted from roughly six-day pre-transplant mixed lymphocyte reaction (GvH or HvG direction). CDR3 DNA sequence: TGTGCCAGCACGCGACTAGCGTTTATGAGTGGTGGGGCAACCTACAATGAGCAGTTCTTC. Translating gives CASTRLAFMSGGATYNEQFF.